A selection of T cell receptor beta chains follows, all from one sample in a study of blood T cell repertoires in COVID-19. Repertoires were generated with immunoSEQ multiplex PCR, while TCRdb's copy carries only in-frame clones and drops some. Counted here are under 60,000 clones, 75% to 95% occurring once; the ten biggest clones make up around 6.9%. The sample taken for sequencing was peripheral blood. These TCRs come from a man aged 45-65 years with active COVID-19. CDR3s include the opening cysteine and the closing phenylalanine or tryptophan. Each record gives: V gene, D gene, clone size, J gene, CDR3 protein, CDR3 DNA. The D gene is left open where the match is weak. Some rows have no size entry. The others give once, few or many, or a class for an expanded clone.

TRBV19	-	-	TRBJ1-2	CASSSTGTTFRNYGYTF	TGTGCCAGTAGTTCCACCGGGACAACCTTTCGTAACTATGGCTACACCTTC
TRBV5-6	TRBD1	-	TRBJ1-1	CASSSVGTAYTEAFF	TGTGCCAGCAGCTCCGTGGGGACAGCGTACACTGAAGCTTTCTTT
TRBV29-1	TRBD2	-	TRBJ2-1	CSVASGTSGPNEQFF	TGCAGCGTTGCCTCCGGGACTAGCGGACCGAATGAGCAGTTCTTC
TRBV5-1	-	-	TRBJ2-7	CASSLAAGLDEQYF	TGCGCCAGCAGCTTGGCCGCTGGGCTTGACGAGCAGTACTTC
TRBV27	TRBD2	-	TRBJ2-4	CASTPSLAGGGIQYF	TGTGCCAGCACCCCTTCACTAGCGGGGGGAGGGATTCAGTACTTC
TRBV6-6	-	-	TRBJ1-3	CASSYISEHGNTIYF	TGTGCCAGCAGTTACATATCGGAGCACGGAAACACCATATATTTT
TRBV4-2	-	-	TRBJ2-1	CASSLIGSHNEQFF	TGTGCCAGCAGCCTTATCGGGTCTCACAATGAGCAGTTCTTC
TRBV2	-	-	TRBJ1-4	CASILDSTNEKLFF	-
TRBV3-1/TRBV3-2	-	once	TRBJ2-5	CASSQYRGGETQYF	TGTGCCAGCAGCCAATACAGGGGGGGGGAGACCCAGTACTTC
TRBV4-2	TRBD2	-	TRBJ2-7	CASSLAGGRDEQYF	TGTGCCAGCAGCCTAGCGGGGGGCCGCGACGAGCAGTACTTC
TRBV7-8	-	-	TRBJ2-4	CASSLAPDLGTGNRAKNIQYF	TGTGCCAGCAGCTTAGCGCCAGACTTAGGAACAGGGAACCGTGCCAAAAACATTCAGTACTTC
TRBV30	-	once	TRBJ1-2	CAFERERGYTF	TGTGCCTTCGAACGGGAGCGCGGCTACACCTTC
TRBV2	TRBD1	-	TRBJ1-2	CASSRRQGTNYGYTF	TGTGCCAGCAGCAGAAGACAGGGAACTAACTATGGCTACACCTTC
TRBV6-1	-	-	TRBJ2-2	CASSERGELFF	TGTGCCAGCAGTGAACGCGGGGAGCTGTTTTTT
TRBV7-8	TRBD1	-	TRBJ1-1	CASDNMIHRGVGWLDTEAFF	TGTGCCAGCGACAACATGATACACAGGGGGGTCGGTTGGTTGGACACTGAAGCTTTCTTT
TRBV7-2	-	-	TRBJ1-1	CASSLLGRGSTEAFF	TGTGCCAGCAGCTTATTGGGGCGGGGTAGCACTGAAGCTTTCTTT